These T cell receptor beta chains were read from a single sample in a study of blood T cells in healthy people across ages. TCRdb redid the calling of the 5' RACE reads with MiXCR, one entry per CDR3 protein. Of 1.5 million to 1.8 million distinct CDR3 sequences in the sample, roughly 43% were seen once. Material: blood. These TCRs come from a woman under 30 in good health. CDR3s include the opening cysteine and the closing phenylalanine or tryptophan. D genes are given only for firm matches. Clone sizes are given selectively: once, few, many, or a class where the clone is expanded.

size: -; V: TRBV7-9; D: -; J: TRBJ2-6; DNA: TGTGCCAGCAGCTTGCAAGGTCTCGGCTCTGGGGCCAACGTCCTGACTTTC; CDR3: CASSLQGLGSGANVLTF
size: few; V: TRBV20-1; D: -; J: TRBJ2-1; DNA: TGCAGTGCTAGAGTGGTCGAGAGCTCCTACAATGAGCAGTTCTTC; CDR3: CSARVVESSYNEQFF
size: -; V: TRBV6-6; D: TRBD1; J: TRBJ1-1; DNA: TGTGCCAGCAGCGGACAGGGGGGTCGGTTCACTGAAGCTTTCTTT; CDR3: CASSGQGGRFTEAFF
size: few; V: TRBV5-1; D: TRBD2; J: TRBJ2-7; DNA: TGCGCCAGCAGCTTGGGGACTAGCGAAAAATACGAGCAGTACTTC; CDR3: CASSLGTSEKYEQYF
size: few; V: TRBV29-1; D: TRBD2; J: TRBJ2-7; DNA: TGCAGCGTTAGCGGGAACCCCCCGTACGAGCAGTACTTC; CDR3: CSVSGNPPYEQYF
size: -; V: TRBV4-1; D: TRBD2; J: TRBJ2-1; DNA: TGCGCCAGCAGCCAAGAGCCTTTTAGCGGGAGATACAATGAGCAGTTCTTC; CDR3: CASSQEPFSGRYNEQFF
size: -; V: TRBV12-3/TRBV12-4; D: TRBD2; J: TRBJ2-7; DNA: TGTGCCAGCAGTCAACTAGCGGGAGATAGCAATGAGCAGTACTTC; CDR3: CASSQLAGDSNEQYF
size: few; V: TRBV6-1; D: -; J: TRBJ1-5; DNA: TGTGCCAGCAGTGAAGCGGATCACACATACAATCAGCCCCAGCATTTT; CDR3: CASSEADHTYNQPQHF
size: -; V: TRBV7-2; D: -; J: TRBJ1-1; DNA: TGTGCCAGCAGCTCGACGAGCACATGGAACACTGAAGCTTTCTTT; CDR3: CASSSTSTWNTEAFF
size: -; V: TRBV12-3/TRBV12-4; D: -; J: TRBJ2-1; DNA: TGTGCCACCAATCAGAATGAGCAGTTCTTC; CDR3: CATNQNEQFF
size: -; V: TRBV27; D: TRBD2; J: TRBJ2-1; DNA: TGTGCCAGCAGTTCCCGGGGACTAGCGGGAGAGGGGTATTACAATGAGCAGTTCTTC; CDR3: CASSSRGLAGEGYYNEQFF
size: few; V: TRBV28; D: TRBD1; J: TRBJ1-2; DNA: TGTGCCAGCAGTACCGGGACAGATATCTATGGCTACACCTTC; CDR3: CASSTGTDIYGYTF
size: -; V: TRBV20-1; D: TRBD2; J: TRBJ2-7; DNA: TGCAGTGCTAGAGTCAGACTAGCGGGAGTCTACGAGCAGTACTTC; CDR3: CSARVRLAGVYEQYF
size: few; V: TRBV5-1; D: TRBD2; J: TRBJ2-1; DNA: TGCGCCAGCAGAACCCTGGGTAGCGGGGCTCCCCATGAGCAGTTCTTC; CDR3: CASRTLGSGAPHEQFF
size: -; V: TRBV27; D: TRBD1; J: TRBJ1-2; DNA: TGTGCCAGCAGTCCCAGACAGGGCCGTTATGGCTACACCTTC; CDR3: CASSPRQGRYGYTF
size: few; V: TRBV5-1; D: -; J: TRBJ2-1; DNA: TGCGCCAGCACCCCAACTAGCCACAATGAGCAGTTCTTC; CDR3: CASTPTSHNEQFF
size: -; V: TRBV19; D: -; J: TRBJ1-1; DNA: TGTGCCAGTAGTTGGCGAGGACAGAGGGTTCTGACTGAAGCTTTCTTT; CDR3: CASSWRGQRVLTEAFF
size: -; V: TRBV7-2; D: -; J: TRBJ1-5; DNA: TGTGCCAGCAGCCCCCTAGGGTTTCAGCCCCAGCATTTT; CDR3: CASSPLGFQPQHF
size: -; V: TRBV7-2; D: -; J: TRBJ2-1; DNA: TGTGCCAGCAGAGAGCGGGTTGGATCCTACAATGAGCAGTTCTTC; CDR3: CASRERVGSYNEQFF
size: few; V: TRBV2; D: -; J: TRBJ1-1; DNA: TGTGCCAGCAGTGAAAACGGAGTTTTACCTGAAGCTTTCTTT; CDR3: CASSENGVLPEAFF
size: -; V: TRBV25-1; D: -; J: TRBJ2-5; DNA: TGTGCCAGCAATGAAATTAGCCCAACAATGAATGACCAGTACTTC; CDR3: CASNEISPTMNDQYF
size: many; V: TRBV15; D: -; J: TRBJ2-3; DNA: TGTGCCACCAGCAGAGTTAGGGATACGCAGTATTTT; CDR3: CATSRVRDTQYF
size: few; V: TRBV7-9; D: TRBD2; J: TRBJ2-7; DNA: TGTGCCAGCAGCTTCGCCGAGCGGGGGAGCTCCTACGAGCAGTACTTC; CDR3: CASSFAERGSSYEQYF
size: few; V: TRBV15; D: -; J: TRBJ2-3; DNA: TGTGCCACCAGCGGAACAGTTAGCACAGATACGCAGTATTTT; CDR3: CATSGTVSTDTQYF
size: -; V: TRBV6-5; D: -; J: TRBJ1-6; DNA: TGTGCCAGCAGTGCGGGCGCAGGATCACCCCTCCACTTT; CDR3: CASSAGAGSPLHF
size: few; V: TRBV7-2; D: -; J: TRBJ1-1; DNA: TGTGCCAGCAGCACCATGGGACGGGTGGAAGCAGGTTTCTTT; CDR3: CASSTMGRVEAGFF
size: -; V: TRBV11-2; D: -; J: TRBJ1-4; DNA: TGTGCCAGCAGCCGAATCCTGGGGGCGGCAACTAATGAAAAACCGTTTTTT; CDR3: CASSRILGAATNEKPFF
size: few; V: TRBV7-8; D: -; J: TRBJ2-7; DNA: TGTGCCAGCAGCTTACGGTTGTGGGGTGACTACGAGCAGTACTTC; CDR3: CASSLRLWGDYEQYF
size: -; V: TRBV24-1; D: TRBD1; J: TRBJ1-1; DNA: TGTGCCACCCGAAGGACAGGGGGCCGGGTGGACACTGAAGCTTTCTTT; CDR3: CATRRTGGRVDTEAFF
size: -; V: TRBV6-5; D: TRBD1; J: TRBJ1-1; DNA: TGTGCCTGCAAACAGGGGGAGGGGACTGAAGCTTTCTTT; CDR3: CACKQGEGTEAFF
size: many; V: TRBV12-3/TRBV12-4; D: -; J: TRBJ1-2; DNA: TGTGCCAGCAGTAGTAGGGAGAACTATGGCTACACCTTC; CDR3: CASSSRENYGYTF
size: -; V: TRBV5-1; D: TRBD1; J: TRBJ1-1; DNA: TGCGCCAGCAGCCCGGACAGGGATGGCACTGAAGCTTTCTTT; CDR3: CASSPDRDGTEAFF
size: -; V: TRBV29-1; D: -; J: TRBJ2-3; DNA: TGCAGCGTCCAGGGTACGGCGGATACGCAGTATTTT; CDR3: CSVQGTADTQYF
size: -; V: TRBV7-2; D: -; J: TRBJ2-1; DNA: TGTGCCAGCAGCTTAGCGCTCTCGGGGGTAAAGCAGTTCTTC; CDR3: CASSLALSGVKQFF
size: -; V: TRBV20-1; D: -; J: TRBJ2-7; DNA: TGCAGTGCCCTCCGACACGGGGACTACGAGCAGTACTTC; CDR3: CSALRHGDYEQYF
size: -; V: TRBV9; D: -; J: TRBJ2-1; DNA: TGTGCCAGCAGCGTAGTGGCCAGCTACAGTGAGCAGTTCTTC; CDR3: CASSVVASYSEQFF
size: -; V: TRBV9; D: TRBD2; J: TRBJ2-2; DNA: TGTGCCAGCAGCGTATCAGCGGGGGCCAGGACCGGGGGGCTGTTTTTT; CDR3: CASSVSAGARTGGLFF
size: -; V: TRBV5-1; D: -; J: TRBJ1-4; DNA: TGCGCCAGCAGCGGAAGTTTATCGGGGGGAGCAACTAATGAAAAACTGTTTTTT; CDR3: CASSGSLSGGATNEKLFF
size: few; V: TRBV18; D: TRBD1; J: TRBJ2-3; DNA: TGTGCCAGCTCTCCAGGAGGACAGGCTAGCACAGATACGCAGTATTTT; CDR3: CASSPGGQASTDTQYF
size: few; V: TRBV4-2; D: -; J: TRBJ2-1; DNA: TGTGCCAGCAGCCAAGATGTTACGGGAATTGTCGATGAGCAGTTCTTC; CDR3: CASSQDVTGIVDEQFF
size: -; V: TRBV5-6; D: -; J: TRBJ1-1; DNA: TGTGCCAGCAGCTTCGACAGGACACCTTTGAACACTGAAGCTTTCTTT; CDR3: CASSFDRTPLNTEAFF
size: few; V: TRBV10-3; D: -; J: TRBJ2-2; DNA: TGTGCCATCAGTCCCGGGGCCGGGGAGCTGTTTTTT; CDR3: CAISPGAGELFF
size: -; V: TRBV9; D: -; J: TRBJ2-6; DNA: TGTGCCAGCAGCGTAGCGGGAAGCTCTGGGGCCAACGTCCTGACTTTC; CDR3: CASSVAGSSGANVLTF
size: -; V: TRBV5-1; D: -; J: TRBJ1-3; DNA: TGCGCCAGCAGCTTACTGCATTTGAGGACCATATATTTT; CDR3: CASSLLHLRTIYF
size: few; V: TRBV20-1; D: -; J: TRBJ2-7; DNA: TGCAGTGCTAGAGGGGGTGAGACCTACGAGCAGTACTTC; CDR3: CSARGGETYEQYF
size: many; V: TRBV6-2/TRBV6-3; D: -; J: TRBJ2-7; DNA: TGTGCCAGCAGTTACTTAGGAGACGAGCAGTACTTC; CDR3: CASSYLGDEQYF
size: -; V: TRBV4-3; D: -; J: TRBJ2-3; DNA: TGCGACAGCAGCCAGTCCGGGACAACTACTAGCACAGATGCGCAGTATTTT; CDR3: CDSSQSGTTTSTDAQYF
size: -; V: TRBV7-2; D: TRBD2; J: TRBJ2-1; DNA: TGTGCCAGCAGCAGGACTAGACGAAGGAATGAGCAGTTCTTC; CDR3: CASSRTRRRNEQFF
size: few; V: TRBV5-5; D: -; J: TRBJ2-5; DNA: TGTGCCAGCAGGGTCAGCCAAGAGACCCAGTACTTC; CDR3: CASRVSQETQYF
size: many; V: TRBV12-3/TRBV12-4; D: -; J: TRBJ1-2; DNA: TGTGCCAGCAGTCCTGGGTCCGGAGCTAACTATGGCTACACCTTC; CDR3: CASSPGSGANYGYTF
size: -; V: TRBV20-1; D: -; J: TRBJ2-4; DNA: TGCAGTGCTAGTAGTAGGGCGGGTTCTGCCAAAAACATTCAGTACTTC; CDR3: CSASSRAGSAKNIQYF
size: -; V: TRBV21-1; D: -; J: TRBJ1-4; DNA: TGTGCCAGCAGCCCGCGCGACAGGAGACGTTGCAGAGCTAATGAAAAACTGTTTTTT; CDR3: CASSPRDRRRCRANEKLFF
size: few; V: TRBV7-6; D: -; J: TRBJ2-1; DNA: TGTGCCAGCAGCTTAACCCAAGGTCGCGATGAGCAGTTCTTC; CDR3: CASSLTQGRDEQFF
size: -; V: TRBV20-1; D: TRBD2; J: TRBJ2-3; DNA: TGCAGTGCTAGAGATTGGACTAGCGGGAACACAGATACGCAGTATTTT; CDR3: CSARDWTSGNTDTQYF
size: many; V: TRBV24-1; D: -; J: TRBJ1-5; DNA: TGTGCCACCAGTGATTTCACCGGGTCTGATCAGCCCCAGCATTTT; CDR3: CATSDFTGSDQPQHF
size: few; V: TRBV5-1; D: -; J: TRBJ2-7; DNA: TGCGCCAGCAGGGGGTTCGGAAAACTCGAGCAGTACTTC; CDR3: CASRGFGKLEQYF
size: few; V: TRBV20-1; D: -; J: TRBJ1-2; DNA: TGCAGTGCTCCGAAGAACAGTGTAAACTATGGCTACACCTTC; CDR3: CSAPKNSVNYGYTF
size: -; V: TRBV27; D: TRBD1; J: TRBJ2-7; DNA: TGTGCCAGCAGTTGGGGGACAGGGGATATCTACGAGCAGTACTTC; CDR3: CASSWGTGDIYEQYF
size: -; V: TRBV20-1; D: -; J: TRBJ1-4; DNA: TGCAGTGCTAGTTTGAGACCGAATGAAAAACTGTTTTTT; CDR3: CSASLRPNEKLFF
size: -; V: TRBV29-1; D: -; J: TRBJ2-7; DNA: TGCAGCGTTTCTACTAGCCGCAATGAGCAGTACTTC; CDR3: CSVSTSRNEQYF